These 28 T cell receptor beta chains originate from one sample sequenced in a study of radiotherapy plus CTLA-4 blockade in lung cancer. This table comes from immunoSEQ multiplex PCR, and its TCRdb copy is limited to in-frame clones, with some not included. The sample includes tens of thousands of clones, around 79% of them seen just once. This sample comprised peripheral blood, obtained from a patient treated with radiotherapy plus ipilimumab. The receptors here all came from a human donor with non-small cell lung cancer who had a partial response to radiotherapy plus ipilimumab. Some clones in this sample may be carry-over from other donors' samples.

CDR3: CASSTGLLNEQFF. The CDR3 nucleotides read TGTGCCAGCAGTACCGGACTTCTCAATGAGCAGTTCTTC. The chain recombines TRBV11-2 with TRBJ2-1; maybe TRBD2 (5 bases). V shed 6 bases and J shed 6 bases, with 12 bases lying between them. This CDR3 region has 13 residues. Germline-derived CDR1 and CDR2 are SGHAT and FQNNGV.

This chain joins TRBV11-3 and TRBJ1-1; D not certain. V dropped 0 bases and J dropped 0 bases, with 8 bases sitting between them. CDR1 is SGHNT, CDR2 YENEEA, per germline. CDR3 length equals 15 residues. The CDR3 here is CASSLDGRVNTEAFF. In DNA form, the CDR3 reads TGTGCCAGCAGCTTAGATGGGCGCGTGAACACTGAAGCTTTCTTT. The whole variable domain, filled in from reference TRBV11-3 and TRBJ1-1, reads EAGVVQSPRYKIIEKKQPVAFWCNPISGHNTLYWYLQNLGQGPELLIRYENEEAVDDSQLPKDRFSAERLKGVDSTLKIQPAELGDSAVYLCASSLDGRVNTEAFFGQGTRLTVV.

The chain links TRBV7-2 to TRBJ1-1, with TRBD1 matching 8 bases. This CDR3 is 15 amino acids long. Germline CDR1 reads SGHTA; CDR2 reads FQGNSA. V gave up 5 bases and J gave up 1 base; unmatched junction bases: 6. The CDR3 DNA follows: TGTGCCAGCAGCCCTAGTGGACAGGGGAACACTGAAGCTTTCTTT. Translation: CASSPSGQGNTEAFF. Supplemented by reference TRBV7-2 and TRBJ1-1, the full variable domain reads GAGVSQSPSNKVTEKGKDVELRCDPISGHTALYWYRQSLGQGLEFLIYFQGNSAPDKSGLPSDRFSAERTGGSVSTLTIQRTQQEDSAVYLCASSPSGQGNTEAFFGQGTRLTVV.

The rearrangement links TRBV11-2 to TRBJ2-5, with TRBD2 matching over 7 bases. Germline V CDR1 and CDR2: SGHAT, FQNNGV. Unmatched junction bases numbered 15, after V lost 0 bases and J lost 5 bases. The CDR3 totals 18 residues. CDR3 coding DNA: TGTGCCAGCAGCTTAGATTCAGGACTAGGCCCCCGGTGGGAGACCCAGTACTTC. Translation gives CASSLDSGLGPRWETQYF.

The chain links TRBV6-6 to TRBJ1-2; D call uncertain. The length of the CDR3 is 13 residues. V was cut by 6 bases and J by 1 base, with 9 bases left in between. Looked up from germline, CDR1 is MNHNY and CDR2 is SVGAGI (reference sequence). In nucleotides, the CDR3 is TGTGCCAGCAGCCCGACTGTTAACTATGGCTACACCTTC. This encodes CASSPTVNYGYTF.

The rearrangement links TRBV5-6 to TRBJ2-7; 9 bases fit TRBD1. Germline loops: CDR1 SGHDT, CDR2 YYEEEE. The V gene end was trimmed by 2 bases and the J gene end by 4 bases; junction bases not matched to a gene: 16. This CDR3 has 18 residues. CDR3 region: CASSFVSGGQGLVYEQYF. The CDR3 coding sequence is TGTGCCAGCAGCTTTGTGTCGGGGGGACAGGGCTTGGTTTACGAGCAGTACTTC.

The chain has TRBV28 and TRBJ1-3, with D uncertain. This CDR3 is 13 amino acids long. Germline loops: CDR1 MDHEN, CDR2 SYDVKM. V was shortened by 6 bases and J by 0 bases, with 6 bases between the two germline ends. In DNA form, the CDR3 reads TGTGCCAGCAGACAGAGCTCTGGAAACACCATATATTTT. This translates into CASRQSSGNTIYF.

This clone showed up just once. The rearrangement uses TRBV19 and TRBJ1-5, with D perhaps matching TRBD1 (6 bases). CDR3 length: 16 residues. V lost 3 bases to trimming and J lost 7 bases, with 19 bases between them. From germline, CDR1 is LNHDA and CDR2 SQIVND (reference sequence). CDR3 DNA sequence: TGTGCCAGTAGTATGTTGGCGGGGGCAGACGGCCAGCCCCAGCATTTT. Translated: CASSMLAGADGQPQHF.

This sequence joins TRBV19 and TRBJ1-4, with 7 positions matching TRBD1. This CDR3 is 14 amino acids long. Germline V gene data show CDR1 as LNHDA and CDR2 as SQIVND (reference sequence). J gave up 11 bases and V 7 bases, and 13 bases lay outside the gene matches. The CDR3 DNA follows: TGTGCCAGTACACCGTCCCGGGACAGTACCAAACTGTTTTTT. Translating gives CASTPSRDSTKLFF.

The chain employs TRBV6-6 and TRBJ1-4; the D is unclear. Trimming removed 8 bases from V and 0 bases from J, with 13 bases in between. The CDR3 is 15 amino acids. Germline V gives CDR1 MNHNY, CDR2 SVGAGI (reference sequence). The CDR3 DNA sequence: TGTGCCAGCGCCTCCCACAGTACAACTAATGAAAAACTGTTTTTT. Its translation is CASASHSTTNEKLFF.

About this clone itself: This CDR3 is also generated by other DNA sequences in the sample. This chain links TRBV18 with TRBJ1-6, with D uncertain. The CDR3 runs to 17 residues. Per the germline V gene, CDR1 is KGHSH and CDR2 is LQKENI. V lost 1 base and J 0 bases, leaving 10 bases between the germline ends. The CDR3 region has the DNA TGTGCCAGCTCACCACGCCAGGCGAGCTCCTATAATTCACCCCTCCACTTT. It yields the protein CASSPRQASSYNSPLHF. Full variable domain (missing parts from reference TRBV18 and TRBJ1-6): NAGVMQNPRHLVRRRGQEARLRCSPMKGHSHVYWYRQLPEEGLKFMVYLQKENIIDESGMPKERFSAEFPKEGPSILRIQQVVRGDSAAYFCASSPRQASSYNSPLHFGNGTRLTVT.

This chain uses TRBV6-1 with TRBJ2-5; 11 bases are shared with TRBD2. Trimming at V came to 8 bases and at J to 4 bases, leaving 3 bases not matched to a gene. Germline-derived CDR1 and CDR2 are MNHNS and SASEGT. CDR3 length equals 13 residues. CDR3 residues: CASPGTSGETQYF. In DNA form, the CDR3 reads TGTGCCAGCCCGGGGACTAGCGGAGAGACCCAGTACTTC.

The rearrangement uses TRBV4-3 and TRBJ2-1; a weak D match, TRBD1 (5 bases). The germline V gene has CDR1 LGHNA and CDR2 YSLEER. The CDR3 covers 14 residues. V was clipped by 0 bases and J by 8 bases, with 11 bases between them. CDR3 protein: CASSQDQGSDEQFF. The CDR3 DNA reads as TGCGCCAGCAGCCAAGACCAGGGTTCCGATGAGCAGTTCTTC.

This chain links TRBV9 with TRBJ2-1; 8 bases fit TRBD2. CDR3 length: 15 residues. V lost 7 bases, J lost 0 bases, and 6 bases stayed unmatched. Germline CDR1 reads SGDLS; CDR2 reads YYNGEE. Here the CDR3 reads CASDGGGSSYNEQFF. In nucleotides, the CDR3 is TGTGCCAGCGACGGGGGGGGCAGCTCCTACAATGAGCAGTTCTTC.

The genes are TRBV5-4 and TRBJ2-7, with a possible D match to TRBD1 (6 bases). The CDR3 spans 14 residues. Trimming left V 4 bases short and J 2 bases short, with 13 bases between. The germline V gene has CDR1 SGHNT and CDR2 YYREEE (reference sequence). The CDR3 region has the DNA TGTGCCAGCAGCCCCCAGACAGGCCCCTACGAGCAGTACTTC. Encoded protein: CASSPQTGPYEQYF.

The rearrangement joins TRBV19 to TRBJ1-1; 9 nucleotides line up with TRBD1. Per germline, CDR1 LNHDA and CDR2 SQIVND (reference sequence). The CDR3 has 15 amino acids. With V trimmed by 3 bases and J by 5 bases, 7 bases remained unmatched. The CDR3 DNA follows: TGTGCCAGTAGTATGACCGGGACAGGGAAGACTGAAGCTTTCTTT. Translation gives CASSMTGTGKTEAFF.

Of note for this clone: Other nucleotide sequences in the sample specify the same CDR3. The chain recombines TRBV5-1 with TRBJ2-7; tentatively, D is TRBD1 (6 bases). The CDR3 runs 13 residues. With 0 bases removed from V and 2 bases from J, the gap between germline ends came to 6 bases. Germline V gene data show CDR1 as SGHRS and CDR2 as YFSETQ. The CDR3, as DNA: TGCGCCAGCAGCTTGGACAGGGCCTACGAGCAGTACTTC. Translated, it gives CASSLDRAYEQYF. Full variable domain (remainder filled in from reference TRBV5-1 and TRBJ2-7): KAGVTQTPRYLIKTRGQQVTLSCSPISGHRSVSWYQQTPGQGLQFLFEYFSETQRNKGNFPGRFSGRQFSNSRSEMNVSTLELGDSALYLCASSLDRAYEQYFGPGTRLTVT.

The CDR3 loop is CASRIQGAQYGYTF. The CDR3 DNA reads TGTGCCAGCAGAATACAGGGGGCTCAATATGGCTACACCTTC. V is TRBV6-5 and J is TRBJ1-2; 9 bases map to TRBD1. After removal of 6 bases from V and 5 bases from J, the junction contained 7 bases not matched to a gene. Per the germline V gene, CDR1 is MNHEY and CDR2 is SVGAGI. The CDR3 totals 14 residues.

This sequence joins TRBV7-6 and TRBJ2-7, with TRBD2 as a possible D gene (5 bases). Germline CDR1 reads SGHVS; CDR2 reads FNYEAQ. This CDR3 comprises 14 residues. Trimming shortened V by 1 base and J by 0 bases, and 7 bases separated the two germline ends. The CDR3 region has the DNA TGTGCCAGCAGCTTAGTTCGGGACTCCTACGAGCAGTACTTC. It translates to CASSLVRDSYEQYF.

The V and J genes are TRBV29-1 and TRBJ1-6; no clear D. The length of the CDR3 is 12 residues. CDR1 SQVTM and CDR2 ANQGSEA come from the germline V gene. The CDR3 spells CSAGNRNSPLHF. CDR3 DNA: TGCTCCGCCGGGAACCGGAATTCACCCCTCCACTTT.

This chain links TRBV5-6 with TRBJ2-5; D might be TRBD1 (6 bases). The CDR3 is made up of 16 amino acids. Germline values: CDR1 SGHDT, CDR2 YYEEEE. Between the trimmed V and J ends, which lost 0 bases and 4 bases, there was a span of 16 bases. Here the CDR3 DNA reads TGTGCCAGCAGCTTGGTCCTTTCAGGGGCAGGAGAGACCCAGTACTTC. As protein: CASSLVLSGAGETQYF.

This rearrangement joins TRBV5-1 to TRBJ2-3, with D possibly being TRBD2 (6 bases). The CDR3 length is 12 residues. V was cut by 4 bases and J by 11 bases, with 14 bases left in between. CDR1 SGHRS and CDR2 YFSETQ come from the germline V gene. CDR3 region: CASSPPGAVQYF. The CDR3 DNA sequence: TGCGCCAGCAGCCCCCCGGGAGCGGTGCAGTATTTT.

The sample holds a few counts of this clone. The gene calls are TRBV6-5 and TRBJ2-1; 8 bases fit TRBD1. This CDR3 contains 14 residues. Per the germline V gene, CDR1 is MNHEY and CDR2 is SVGAGI. Trimming cost V 6 bases and J 1 base; bases outside gene matches: 2. CDR3 residues: CASRDRASYNEQFF. Written as DNA, the CDR3 is TGTGCCAGCAGGGACAGGGCATCCTACAATGAGCAGTTCTTC.

This sequence joins TRBV5-4 and TRBJ1-2; D is perhaps TRBD1 (6 bases). The CDR3 covers 12 residues. Trimming stripped 5 bases from V and 8 bases from J, with 13 bases between. CDR1 SGHNT and CDR2 YYREEE come from the germline V gene (reference sequence). The CDR3 is CASSRDTGGYTF. In DNA, the CDR3 is TGTGCCAGCAGTAGGGACACAGGAGGCTACACCTTC. Using reference TRBV5-4 and TRBJ1-2 for the parts outside the CDR3, the full variable domain is ETGVTQSPTHLIKTRGQQVTLRCSSQSGHNTVSWYQQALGQGPQFIFQYYREEENGRGNFPPRFSGLQFPNYSSELNVNALELDDSALYLCASSRDTGGYTFGSGTRLTVV.

The gene calls are TRBV28 and TRBJ2-1; 7 nucleotides align to TRBD2. Germline CDR1 is MDHEN and CDR2 is SYDVKM. The CDR3 extends over 16 amino acids. The ends lost 5 bases at V and 3 bases at J; junction bases unmatched: 10. Here the CDR3 reads CASSHRGGGVYNEQFF. In DNA, the CDR3 is TGTGCCAGCAGTCACCGGGGCGGGGGTGTCTACAATGAGCAGTTCTTC.

The rearrangement joins TRBV11-3 to TRBJ2-7; 9 bases agree with TRBD1. The CDR3 runs 15 residues. Germline CDR1 and CDR2: SGHNT and YENEEA. V was pared by 5 bases and J by 5 bases, with 10 bases of the junction left unmatched. The CDR3 loop reads CASSQGGQGKNEQYF. The CDR3 nucleotides are TGTGCCAGCAGCCAGGGCGGACAGGGGAAAAACGAGCAGTACTTC.

The chain is built from TRBV7-3 and TRBJ2-3, with D tentatively TRBD2 (6 bases). Germline CDR1 is SGHTA and CDR2 is FQGTGA. Trimming stripped 5 bases from V and 6 bases from J, with 15 bases between. The CDR3 is 14 residues long. DNA of the CDR3: TGTGCCAGCAGCGGTGCGGGGCCGCGGGATACGCAGTATTTT. Translating gives CASSGAGPRDTQYF.

The V gene is TRBV19, the J gene TRBJ1-1; 7 nucleotides agree with TRBD1. This CDR3 contains 16 residues. V dropped 4 bases and J dropped 1; count of bases not matched to a gene: 9. Germline CDR1 and CDR2: LNHDA and SQIVND (reference sequence). This CDR3 reads CASSTVLRGANTEAFF. In nucleotides, the CDR3 is TGTGCCAGTAGTACGGTCCTCAGGGGGGCGAACACTGAAGCTTTCTTT.